Presented here are 30 T cell receptor beta chains from one specimen sequenced in a study of cytomegalovirus exposure and HLA in healthy donors. The PCR ran on 60 Vbeta and 13 Jbeta primers. Produced via immunoSEQ multiplex PCR; TCRdb's table is partial and in-frame only. Here the sample spans 150,000 to 200,000 clones, almost 85% being singletons. The material sequenced was PBMCs. These receptors came from a man between 25 and 39 years old in good health and CMV-seronegative.

The chain links TRBV7-2 to TRBJ1-3, with D perhaps matching TRBD1 (6 bases). The CDR3 covers 14 residues. Between the trimmed V and J ends, which lost 5 bases and 2 bases, there was a span of 10 bases. The germline V gene has CDR1 SGHTA and CDR2 FQGNSA. CDR3 in amino acids: CASSPQGAGNTIYF. In DNA form, the CDR3 reads TGTGCCAGCAGCCCACAGGGTGCTGGAAACACCATATATTTT.

V usage is TRBV5-6 and J usage is TRBJ1-2; D might be TRBD1 (5 bases). Trimming left V 3 bases short and J 8 bases short, with 17 bases between. CDR1 and CDR2 (germline): SGHDT, YYEEEE. The CDR3 loop spans 14 amino acids. The CDR3 region has the DNA TGTGCCAGCAGCTATGACAGCCCCTTGCTGGGCTACACCTTC. Its protein is CASSYDSPLLGYTF.

The chain links TRBV6-6 to TRBJ2-1; TRBD2 matches 7 bases. The CDR3 consists of 13 residues. Losses at the gene ends were 5 bases for V and 2 bases for J; bases not matched to a gene: 0. Germline V lookup: CDR1 MNHNY, CDR2 SVGAGI (reference sequence). CDR3 amino acids: CASSGLAYNEQFF. The DNA of the CDR3 is TGTGCCAGCAGTGGACTAGCCTACAATGAGCAGTTCTTC.

In the case of this clone: It may be a read error: a sequence one base away is much more abundant. The sample carries other DNA sequences with the same CDR3. The chain couples TRBV5-1 to TRBJ1-1; D might be TRBD1 (5 bases). The germline CDR1 and CDR2 sequences are SGHRS and YFSETQ. The CDR3 runs to 13 residues. V was pared by 5 bases and J by 10 bases, with 18 bases between. The CDR3 DNA reads TGCGCCAGCAGTGGGGACTATTCTCGAGGAGCTTTCTTT. It encodes CASSGDYSRGAFF.

This clone has only a few counts. The chain joins TRBV2 to TRBJ1-1, with 8 bases matching TRBD1. Germline CDR1 reads SNHLY; CDR2 reads FYNNEI. V shed 3 bases and J 4 bases; nucleotides not matched to a gene: 4. The CDR3 runs to 14 residues. The CDR3: CASSDRGRGTEAFF. The CDR3 nucleotides are TGTGCCAGCAGTGACAGGGGGCGGGGCACTGAAGCTTTCTTT.

V is TRBV14 and J is TRBJ2-5; the D gene is possibly TRBD2 (6 bases). The tail of the sequence fits TRBJ2-7 better, so the J call may be wrong. Germline values: CDR1 SGHDN, CDR2 FVKESK. The CDR3 extends over 17 amino acids. In nucleotides, the CDR3 is TGTGCCAGCAGCCAACAGTGGAGGGGCAACTACAAGTACGAGCAGTACTTC. Its translation: CASSQQWRGNYKYEQYF.

The chain uses TRBV4-1 and TRBJ2-1; TRBD2 agrees at 12 bases. The CDR3 totals 15 residues. J gave up 8 bases and V 2 bases, and 4 bases lay outside the gene matches. The germline gives CDR1 MGHRA, CDR2 YSYEKL. CDR3 in amino acids: CASSQPTSGRDEQFF. CDR3 DNA: TGCGCCAGCAGCCAACCGACTAGCGGGAGAGATGAGCAGTTCTTC.

This chain uses TRBV29-1 with TRBJ1-2; D is unresolved. CDR1 and CDR2 from the germline V gene are SQVTM and ANQGSEA. V lost 4 bases and J lost 8, with 8 bases in between. The CDR3 contains 10 residues. Here the CDR3 DNA reads TGCAGCGTTGGAGGAGACGGCTACACCTTC. Translated, it gives CSVGGDGYTF.

To note about this clone: The sample holds other DNA sequences that translate to the same CDR3. V usage is TRBV9 and J usage is TRBJ2-7; a possible D gene is TRBD2 (6 bases). CDR3 length equals 12 residues. The germline V gene has CDR1 SGDLS and CDR2 YYNGEE. V lost 0 bases to trimming and J lost 6 bases, with 7 bases between them. CDR3 sequence: CASSVGGGEQYF. The CDR3 region has the DNA TGTGCCAGCAGCGTAGGGGGAGGCGAGCAGTACTTC. The variable domain in full, with the rest retrieved from reference TRBV9 and TRBJ2-7, is DSGVTQTPKHLITATGQRVTLRCSPRSGDLSVYWYQQSLDQGLQFLIQYYNGEERAKGNILERFSAQQFPDLHSELNLSSLELGDSALYFCASSVGGGEQYFGPGTRLTVT.

This clone was found once. The rearrangement links TRBV7-2 to TRBJ1-4; D gene unclear. V was cut by 5 bases and J by 3 bases, with 13 bases left in between. This CDR3 contains 15 residues. Germline values: CDR1 SGHTA, CDR2 FQGNSA. CDR3 coding DNA: TGTGCCAGCAGCCCCAGCCGGGTACCTAATGAAAAACTGTTTTTT. Its protein is CASSPSRVPNEKLFF.

The rearrangement links TRBV14 to TRBJ2-1, with 11 nucleotides matching TRBD2. The length of the CDR3 is 16 residues. Losses at the gene ends were 4 bases for V and 5 bases for J; bases not matched to a gene: 7. Germline V lookup: CDR1 SGHDN, CDR2 FVKESK. Here the CDR3 DNA reads TGTGCCAGCAGCCCATTAGCGGGAGGGCCTGACAATGAGCAGTTCTTC. This sequence encodes CASSPLAGGPDNEQFF.

The rearrangement joins TRBV11-3 to TRBJ2-7, with D hard to call. This CDR3 has 13 amino acids. CDR1 and CDR2 (germline): SGHNT, YENEEA. V was pared by 4 bases and J by 7 bases, with 14 bases between. CDR3: CASSSRVLWEQYF. The CDR3 region has the DNA TGTGCCAGCAGCTCAAGAGTGTTGTGGGAGCAGTACTTC.

This clone was observed a single time. The chain uses TRBV4-1 and TRBJ2-5, with a weak D call TRBD1 (6 bases). From germline, CDR1 is MGHRA and CDR2 YSYEKL. Between the trimmed V and J ends, which lost 0 bases and 4 bases, there was a span of 12 bases. CDR3 length equals 15 residues. This chain's CDR3 is CASSQDRTVLETQYF. CDR3 coding DNA: TGCGCCAGCAGCCAAGATAGGACAGTATTAGAGACCCAGTACTTC.

The V and J genes are TRBV5-1 and TRBJ1-6, with 7 bases matching TRBD1. The V and J ends lost 4 bases and 8 bases, in that order; junction bases with no gene match: 6. In germline, CDR1 is SGHRS, CDR2 YFSETQ. This CDR3 has 14 residues. CDR3 residues: CASSPYGQDSPLHF. The CDR3 DNA follows: TGCGCCAGCAGCCCATACGGACAGGATTCACCCCTCCACTTT.

This chain joins TRBV5-1 and TRBJ1-3; tentative D call: TRBD1 (5 bases). The CDR3 has 14 residues. V lost 2 bases and J lost 9, with 15 bases in between. The germline CDR1 and CDR2 sequences are SGHRS and YFSETQ. This chain's CDR3 is CASSFSSGQTTIYF. The CDR3 nucleotides are TGCGCCAGCAGCTTTTCTTCAGGGCAGACCACCATATATTTT.

The chain links TRBV5-1 to TRBJ2-7, with 8 bases matching TRBD2. The CDR3 loop spans 14 amino acids. The V segment lost 4 bases and the J segment 2 bases; nucleotides outside the gene matches: 5. Per the germline V gene, CDR1 is SGHRS and CDR2 is YFSETQ. The DNA of the CDR3 is TGCGCCAGCAGCATAGCGGGGAGTACCTACGAGCAGTACTTC. Translated, it gives CASSIAGSTYEQYF.

The chain has TRBV28 and TRBJ1-1; D may be TRBD1 (5 bases). CDR3 length equals 12 residues. Germline-derived CDR1 and CDR2 are MDHEN and SYDVKM. V lost 7 bases, J lost 8 bases, and 14 bases lay in between. In DNA form, the CDR3 reads TGTGCCAGCACCTCGCTGACAGCAGAAGCTTTCTTT. It is translated as CASTSLTAEAFF.

In nucleotides, the CDR3 is TGTGCCAGCAGTGGGACAGGGGACACCGGGGAGCTGTTTTTT. Amino acids: CASSGTGDTGELFF. The chain employs TRBV6-4 and TRBJ2-2, with 9 bases that match TRBD1. The junction had 0 bases not matched to a gene; V was cut back by 4 bases and J by 3 bases. This CDR3 comprises 14 residues. Germline V gene data show CDR1 as MRHNA and CDR2 as SNTAGT.

The chain couples TRBV7-9 to TRBJ2-1, with TRBD1 matching over 9 bases. V was pared by 2 bases and J by 0 bases, with 2 bases of the junction left unmatched. Germline values: CDR1 SEHNR, CDR2 FQNEAQ (reference sequence). The CDR3 length is 16 residues. The CDR3 bases are TGTGCCAGCAGCTTATTGGGACAGGGCTCCTACAATGAGCAGTTCTTC. Its protein is CASSLLGQGSYNEQFF.

The genes are TRBV4-1 and TRBJ2-3; D is perhaps TRBD1 (6 bases). Trimming removed 4 bases from V and 2 bases from J, with 10 bases in between. Germline assignment: CDR1 MGHRA and CDR2 YSYEKL. The CDR3 contains 14 residues. Here the CDR3 DNA reads TGCGCCAGCAGCCTCCGGGACAACACAGATACGCAGTATTTT. Its translation is CASSLRDNTDTQYF.

The rearrangement uses TRBV9 and TRBJ2-7; no reliable D call. Per germline, CDR1 SGDLS and CDR2 YYNGEE. The CDR3 is made up of 11 amino acids. V lost 2 bases and J 3 bases, leaving 3 bases between the germline ends. The CDR3 sequence: CASSVIYEQYF. The CDR3 DNA follows: TGTGCCAGCAGCGTCATCTACGAGCAGTACTTC.

The chain recombines TRBV2 with TRBJ2-5; 9 bases map to TRBD2. The CDR3 runs to 17 residues. The germline CDR1 and CDR2 sequences are SNHLY and FYNNEI. J gave up 1 base and V 8 bases, and 14 bases lay outside the gene matches. CDR3 region: CASWSLAGKHLQETQYF. Written as DNA, the CDR3 is TGTGCCAGCTGGTCACTAGCGGGCAAACACCTCCAAGAGACCCAGTACTTC.

The gene calls are TRBV7-2 and TRBJ1-1; tentative D call: TRBD1 (6 bases). V lost 6 bases to trimming and J lost 2 bases, with 16 bases between them. This CDR3 spans 15 amino acids. Looked up from germline, CDR1 is SGHTA and CDR2 is FQGNSA. DNA of the CDR3: TGTGCCAGCAGGGTAATGAAGGGACAAAACACTGAAGCTTTCTTT. Translation gives CASRVMKGQNTEAFF.

The rearrangement joins TRBV30 to TRBJ2-1, with a weak D call TRBD1 (5 bases). CDR3 length: 14 amino acids. Germline V gene sequence: CDR1 GTSNPN, CDR2 SVGIG (reference sequence). The V end lost 4 bases, the J end lost 0 bases, and 10 bases lay between the germline ends. This chain's CDR3 is CAWKGVLSYNEQFF. The CDR3 DNA is TGTGCCTGGAAAGGGGTCCTCTCCTACAATGAGCAGTTCTTC.

This clone was seen just once. The chain combines TRBV4-1 with TRBJ1-1, with D possibly matching TRBD1 (6 bases). Looked up from germline, CDR1 is MGHRA and CDR2 is YSYEKL. V was shortened by 2 bases and J by 1 base, with 14 bases between the two germline ends. This CDR3 has 16 residues. The CDR3 loop is CASSQIWDTRNTEAFF. CDR3 bases: TGCGCCAGCAGCCAAATCTGGGACACGAGGAACACTGAAGCTTTCTTT.

The J gene is TRBJ2-4, the V gene TRBV19; 14 nucleotides line up with TRBD2. V shed 4 bases and J 8 bases; nucleotides not matched to a gene: 4. The CDR3 has 15 amino acids. Germline values: CDR1 LNHDA, CDR2 SQIVND (reference sequence). CDR3 residues: CASSTGTSGRDIQYF. The CDR3 DNA reads as TGTGCCAGTAGTACCGGGACTAGCGGGAGAGACATTCAGTACTTC.

This clone has a handful of counts. The CDR3 loop reads CASSLASGAYEQYF. Written as DNA, the CDR3 is TGCGCCAGCAGCTTGGCATCAGGGGCCTACGAGCAGTACTTC. This chain links TRBV5-1 with TRBJ2-7; D is possibly TRBD1 (6 bases). The CDR3 is made up of 14 amino acids. Germline CDR1 and CDR2: SGHRS and YFSETQ. The ends were cut back, 0 bases at V and 2 bases at J, with 9 bases in the middle. Combining the CDR3 with reference TRBV5-1 and TRBJ2-7 gives the whole variable domain KAGVTQTPRYLIKTRGQQVTLSCSPISGHRSVSWYQQTPGQGLQFLFEYFSETQRNKGNFPGRFSGRQFSNSRSEMNVSTLELGDSALYLCASSLASGAYEQYFGPGTRLTVT.

This clone appeared once. The J gene is TRBJ2-1, the V gene TRBV11-3, with 7 bases identical to TRBD1. The germline V gene has CDR1 SGHNT and CDR2 YENEEA. The CDR3 is 17 amino acids. The J segment lost 1 base and the V segment lost 3 bases, leaving 9 bases of the junction unmatched. The CDR3 nucleotides are TGTGCCAGCAGCTTGGGCCGACAGGGCCCTTCCTACAATGAGCAGTTCTTC. Its translation: CASSLGRQGPSYNEQFF.

The V call is TRBV7-9, the J call TRBJ2-7; 7 nucleotides agree with TRBD1. Per the germline V gene, CDR1 is SEHNR and CDR2 is FQNEAQ (reference sequence). The V gene end was trimmed by 5 bases and the J gene end by 0 bases; junction bases not matched to a gene: 7. The length of the CDR3 is 15 residues. The CDR3 DNA reads as TGTGCCAGCAGCGGTCCCGGGACAGTCTCCTACGAGCAGTACTTC. Its protein is CASSGPGTVSYEQYF.

The chain has TRBV5-4 and TRBJ2-3; D unresolved. CDR3 length: 15 residues. The germline V gene encodes CDR1 SGHNT and CDR2 YYREEE (reference sequence). Trimming pared 0 bases from V and 2 bases from J, leaving 10 bases between. Here the CDR3 DNA reads TGTGCCAGCAGCTTGGAGACATCGTCCACAGATACGCAGTATTTT. It is translated as CASSLETSSTDTQYF.